The 13 T cell receptor beta chains given below trace back to one sample, sequenced in a study of T cell repertoires in aging, cancer and after chemotherapy. Amplification of TCR beta used genomic DNA extracted from peripheral blood. Rearranged V-D-J TRB sequences were amplified with a mixed TRB-A/B primer pool. TCRdb redid the calling of the multiplex PCR reads with MiXCR, one entry per CDR3 protein. Of just over 1,500 distinct CDR3 sequences in the sample, 20% to 25% were seen once. Sequencing used blood. The receptors stem from a human donor with a solid tumor.

The rearrangement links TRBV10-2 to TRBJ1-1; no clear D. Germline CDR1 WSHSY, CDR2 SAAADI. The CDR3 length is 12 residues. V was trimmed by 2 bases and J by 5 bases, leaving 6 bases between them. The CDR3 DNA reads TGCGCCAGCAGTGAGGGGAGGACTGAAGCTTTCTTT. This translates into CASSEGRTEAFF.

This clonotype is labeled medium-sized. The chain uses TRBV21-1 and TRBJ2-7; TRBD1 is the table's D call, not checked against the DNA. TRBV21-1 is a listed pseudogene. The CDR3 runs to 16 residues. The CDR3 here is CASSKGGPVVSYEQYF. The CDR3 bases are TGTGCCAGCAGCAAAGGGGGACCTGTGGTCTCCTACGAGCAGTACTTC.

The chain combines TRBV6-6 with TRBJ2-5, with D hard to call. This CDR3 region has 14 residues. Looked up from germline, CDR1 is MNHNY and CDR2 is SVGAGI (reference sequence). Trimming took off 3 bases at V and 1 base at J, with 9 bases between the two ends. The CDR3 is CASSYSQFQETQYF. The CDR3 DNA reads as TGTGCCAGCAGTTATTCTCAGTTCCAAGAGACCCAGTACTTC.

This clonotype is medium-sized (0.01 to 0.1%) within its sample. The chain employs TRBV14 and TRBJ2-1; D possibly matches TRBD1 or TRBD2 (6 bases each). The CDR3 length is 15 residues. Germline CDR1 is SGHDN and CDR2 is FVKESK. The germline V and J ends were trimmed by 4 bases and 4 bases, with 14 bases remaining between them. CDR3 loop: CASSLLPGAYNEQFF. CDR3 in DNA: TGTGCCAGCAGCCTACTTCCGGGGGCGTACAATGAGCAGTTCTTC.

Relative to its sample, this clonotype is medium-sized (0.01 to 0.1%). V usage is TRBV19 and J usage is TRBJ1-2; TRBD1 aligns across 10 bases. The trim removed 6 bases at V and 5 bases at J, leaving 6 bases unmatched. Germline values: CDR1 LNHDA, CDR2 SQIVND (reference sequence). The CDR3 totals 14 residues. CDR3: CASSRQGAQYGYTF. In DNA form, the CDR3 reads TGTGCCAGTAGCCGACAGGGGGCTCAATATGGCTACACCTTC.

This clonotype qualifies as hyperexpanded (1% or more). The gene calls are TRBV15 and TRBJ1-2; the match to TRBD1 covers 7 bases. The CDR3 spans 15 residues. From germline, CDR1 is LNHNV and CDR2 YYDKDF (reference sequence). The V gene end was trimmed by 0 bases and the J gene end by 8 bases; junction bases not matched to a gene: 9. CDR3 loop: CATSRDTSGTEGYTF. Written as DNA, the CDR3 is TGTGCCACCAGCAGAGATACTTCAGGGACAGAAGGCTACACCTTC.

This clonotype was seen a few times. The chain joins TRBV19 to TRBJ1-1; 9 bases agree with TRBD1. Germline trimming cut 11 bases from V and 7 bases from J; bases unmatched to any gene: 8. The germline CDR1 and CDR2 sequences are LNHDA and SQIVND (reference sequence). This CDR3 region has 12 residues. Written as DNA, the CDR3 is TGTGCCCGATACAGGGGGCAGGATGAAGCTTTCTTT. This encodes CARYRGQDEAFF.

In DNA, the CDR3 is TGCGCCAGCAGCTTCACCCAGGGGCAGTTTCCCTACGAGCAGTACTTC. It codes for CASSFTQGQFPYEQYF. The chain has TRBV5-1 and TRBJ2-7; the D gene is possibly TRBD1 (6 bases). The CDR3 runs to 16 residues. CDR1 and CDR2 from the germline V gene are SGHRS and YFSETQ. Trimming took off 2 bases at V and 2 bases at J, with 17 bases between the two ends.

A few counts support this clonotype. CDR3 coding DNA: TGCGCCAGCAGCCAAGATGGAACTCAAGAGACCCAGTACTTC. Protein product: CASSQDGTQETQYF. The V call is TRBV4-3, the J call TRBJ2-5; D remains unclear. Germline CDR1 and CDR2: LGHNA and YSLEER. Trimming cost V 0 bases and J 2 bases, with 7 bases left between them. The CDR3 covers 14 residues.

Within the sample, this clonotype is medium-sized. The chain uses TRBV6-1 and TRBJ1-5; tentative D call: TRBD1 (5 bases). Germline CDR1 and CDR2: MNHNS and SASEGT. The V gene lost 5 bases and the J gene lost 0 bases, with 11 bases spanning the gap. The CDR3 consists of 15 residues. The CDR3 reads CASSSGGASNQPQHF. The CDR3 region has the DNA TGTGCCAGCAGTAGCGGGGGTGCTAGCAATCAGCCCCAGCATTTT.

This clonotype is classed as medium-sized (0.01 to 0.1%). The chain links TRBV5-6 to TRBJ1-1; D is possibly TRBD1 (6 bases). The V end was cut by 6 bases, the J end by 0 bases, with 12 bases between. Germline CDR1 reads SGHDT; CDR2 reads YYEEEE. CDR3 size: 14 residues. The CDR3 protein is CASNLGDMNTEAFF. CDR3 sequence (DNA): TGTGCCAGCAACCTGGGGGACATGAACACTGAAGCTTTCTTT.

Regarding this clonotype: This may stem from a read error, because a much larger clone lies one nucleotide away. The rearrangement uses TRBV6-6 and TRBJ1-5, with unresolved D. The length of the CDR3 is 13 residues. Germline CDR1 is MNHNY and CDR2 is SVGAGI (reference sequence). CDR3 sequence reads: CASGPEGNQHQHF. The CDR3 nucleotides are TGTGCCAGCGGACCGGAGGGCAATCAGCACCAGCATTTT.

This clonotype was counted only a few times. V gene TRBV10-3 combines with J gene TRBJ1-1, with TRBD1 matching 9 bases. This CDR3 contains 15 residues. The V segment lost 8 bases and the J segment 6 bases; nucleotides outside the gene matches: 13. Germline CDR1 reads ENHRY; CDR2 reads SYGVKD. This chain's CDR3 is CAIGPTGGADPEAFF. The CDR3 coding sequence is TGTGCCATCGGCCCCACAGGGGGCGCGGATCCTGAAGCTTTCTTT.